In its sample, the clone carrying this T cell receptor beta chain was seen a few times. No antigen is known for it. Amplification targeted TCR beta CDR3 regions from RNA transcripts. Initially, a first-round RT-PCR of the TCR CDR3 employed the HTBI primer set. TCRdb reprocessed the multiplex PCR reads via MiXCR and lists one record per CDR3 protein. The top ten clones hold less than 85% of a sample with approximately 360,000 distinct CDR3 sequences, about 25% of them seen once. CDR1 MDHEN and CDR2 SYDVKM come from the germline V gene. V was cut by 8 bases and J by 4 bases, with 18 bases left in between. The CDR3 length is 15 residues. The sample belongs to a study of T cells in Graves' hyperthyroidism and ophthalmopathy. Study background: Sampling of peripheral blood happened at initial diagnosis, prior to any treatment. Study findings and constraints: The majority of expanded thyroid clonotypes above 0.001 also appeared in blood. The model identified upcoming ophthalmopathy a median around 6 months ahead of onset.

PBMCs were derived from 7.5 to 10 ml fresh peripheral blood. J is TRBJ1-5 and V is TRBV28; D gene unclear. The sequenced sample consisted of blood. The sequence was obtained from a man aged 45-65 years with Graves' hyperthyroidism. Here the CDR3 reads CASLAAARRNQPQHF. The CDR3 nucleotides are TGTGCCAGCCTCGCGGCAGCCCGAAGGAATCAGCCCCAGCATTTT.